The T cell receptor (beta chain) under discussion was sequenced for a study of blood T cell repertoires in COVID-19. Study-wide background: Specimens from acute and convalescent COVID-19 originated in the United States, Italy and Spain. From T cells, B-cell-depleted T cells, or PBMCs came the material, which was cDNA or gDNA.

CDR3 size: 14 residues. V shed 3 bases and J shed 7 bases, with 10 bases lying between them. The germline CDR1 and CDR2 sequences are MNHEY and SMNVEV (reference sequence). As originally analysed: How many nucleated cells were present was estimated from reference gene primer amplification. Method: immunoSEQ multiplex PCR; TCRdb's copy keeps in-frame clones and lacks some. D and trimming were read from the DNA, whereas the V and J calls and clone size are those reported in that table. The sample carries about 280,000 clones, approximately 88% recorded once. Material: peripheral blood. The clonotype was recovered from a man between 18 and 35 years old with active or convalescent COVID-19. The rearrangement uses TRBV27 and TRBJ1-6, with TRBD1 as a possible D gene (6 bases). For the CDR3, the DNA is TGTGCCAGCAGTTTGAGGACAGACAATTCACCCCTCCACTTT. Protein product: CASSLRTDNSPLHF.